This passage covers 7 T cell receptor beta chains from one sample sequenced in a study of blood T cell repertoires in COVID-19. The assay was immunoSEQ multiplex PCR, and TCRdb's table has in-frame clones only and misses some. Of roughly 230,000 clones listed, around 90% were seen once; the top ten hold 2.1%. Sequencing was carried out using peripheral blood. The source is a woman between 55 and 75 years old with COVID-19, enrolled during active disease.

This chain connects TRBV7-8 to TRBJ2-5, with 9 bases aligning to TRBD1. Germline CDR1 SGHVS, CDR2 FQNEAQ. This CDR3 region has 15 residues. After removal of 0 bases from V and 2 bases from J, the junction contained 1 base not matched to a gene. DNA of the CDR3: TGTGCCAGCAGCTTAGCTGGGACAGGGCAAGAGACCCAGTACTTC. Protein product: CASSLAGTGQETQYF. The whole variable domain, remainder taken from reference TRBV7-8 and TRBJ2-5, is GAGVSQSPRYKVAKRGQDVALRCDPISGHVSLFWYQQALGQGPEFLTYFQNEAQLDKSGLPSDRFFAERPEGSVSTLKIQRTQQEDSAVYLCASSLAGTGQETQYFGPGTRLLVL.

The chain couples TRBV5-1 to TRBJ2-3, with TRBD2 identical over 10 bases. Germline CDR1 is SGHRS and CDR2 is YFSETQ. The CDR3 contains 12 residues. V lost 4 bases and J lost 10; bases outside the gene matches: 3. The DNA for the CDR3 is TGCGCCAGCAGCCGAGGGACTAGCGCGCAGTATTTT. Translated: CASSRGTSAQYF. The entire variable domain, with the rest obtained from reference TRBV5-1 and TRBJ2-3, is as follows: KAGVTQTPRYLIKTRGQQVTLSCSPISGHRSVSWYQQTPGQGLQFLFEYFSETQRNKGNFPGRFSGRQFSNSRSEMNVSTLELGDSALYLCASSRGTSAQYFGPGTRLTVL.

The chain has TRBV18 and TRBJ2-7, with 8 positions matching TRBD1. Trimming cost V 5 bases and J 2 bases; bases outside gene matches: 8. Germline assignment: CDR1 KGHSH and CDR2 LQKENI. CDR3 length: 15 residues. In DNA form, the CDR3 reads TGTGCCAGCTCAGCGGGACAGGCGAGAACCTACGAGCAGTACTTC. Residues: CASSAGQARTYEQYF.

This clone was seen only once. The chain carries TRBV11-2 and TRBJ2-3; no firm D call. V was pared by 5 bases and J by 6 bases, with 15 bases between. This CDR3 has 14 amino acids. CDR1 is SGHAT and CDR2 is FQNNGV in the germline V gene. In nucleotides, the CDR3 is TGTGCCAGCAGCCCCAAAGCAATCACGGATACGCAGTATTTT. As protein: CASSPKAITDTQYF. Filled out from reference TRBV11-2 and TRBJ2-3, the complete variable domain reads EAGVAQSPRYKIIEKRQSVAFWCNPISGHATLYWYQQILGQGPKLLIQFQNNGVVDDSQLPKDRFSAERLKGVDSTLKIQPAKLEDSAVYLCASSPKAITDTQYFGPGTRLTVL.

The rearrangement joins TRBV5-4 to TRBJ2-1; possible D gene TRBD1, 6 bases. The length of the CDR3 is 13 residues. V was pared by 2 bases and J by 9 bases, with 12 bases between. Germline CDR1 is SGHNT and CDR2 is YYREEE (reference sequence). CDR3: CASSFRGGGEQFF. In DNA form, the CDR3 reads TGTGCCAGCAGCTTTAGAGGGGGTGGTGAGCAGTTCTTC.

The CDR3 protein is CATSSPRDWTDTQYF. The CDR3, as DNA: TGTGCCACCAGCAGCCCCCGCGATTGGACAGATACGCAGTATTTT. This chain connects TRBV15 to TRBJ2-3; no reliable D call. The CDR3 totals 15 residues. Germline CDR1 reads LNHNV; CDR2 reads YYDKDF (reference sequence). Trimming removed 3 bases from V and 3 bases from J, with 13 bases in between.

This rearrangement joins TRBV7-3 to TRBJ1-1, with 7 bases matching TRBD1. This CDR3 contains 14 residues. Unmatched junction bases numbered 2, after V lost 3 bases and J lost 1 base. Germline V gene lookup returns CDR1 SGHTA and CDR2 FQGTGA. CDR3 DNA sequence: TGTGCCAGCAGCTTTCAGGGGGGGAACACTGAAGCTTTCTTT. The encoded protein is CASSFQGGNTEAFF.